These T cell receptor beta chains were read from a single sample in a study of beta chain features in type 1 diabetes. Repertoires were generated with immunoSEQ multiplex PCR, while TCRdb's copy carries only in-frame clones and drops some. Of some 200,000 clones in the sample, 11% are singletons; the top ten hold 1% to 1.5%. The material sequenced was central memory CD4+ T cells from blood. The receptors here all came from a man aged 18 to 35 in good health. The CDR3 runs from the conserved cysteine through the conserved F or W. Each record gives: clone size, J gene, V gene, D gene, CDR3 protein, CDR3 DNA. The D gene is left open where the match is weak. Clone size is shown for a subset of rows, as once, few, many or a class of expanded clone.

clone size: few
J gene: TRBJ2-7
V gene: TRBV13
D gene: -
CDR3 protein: CASSPRTVSYEQYF
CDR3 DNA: TGTGCCAGCAGCCCCCGGACAGTCTCCTACGAGCAGTACTTC

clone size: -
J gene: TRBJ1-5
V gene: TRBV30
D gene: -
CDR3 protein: CAWSTTGLSNQPQHF
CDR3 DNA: TGTGCCTGGAGTACAACAGGACTTAGCAATCAGCCCCAGCATTTT

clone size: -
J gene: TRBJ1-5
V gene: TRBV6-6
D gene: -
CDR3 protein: CASSSGNQPQHF
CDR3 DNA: TGTGCCAGCAGTTCCGGAAATCAGCCCCAGCATTTT

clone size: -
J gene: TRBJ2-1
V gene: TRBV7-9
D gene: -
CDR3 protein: CASSLGSGQGNEQFF
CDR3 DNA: TGTGCCAGCAGCTTAGGGAGTGGGCAGGGGAATGAGCAGTTCTTC

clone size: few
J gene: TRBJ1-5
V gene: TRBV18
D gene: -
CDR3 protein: CASSPGGDQPQHF
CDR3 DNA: TGTGCCAGCTCACCGGGGGGGGACCAGCCCCAGCATTTT

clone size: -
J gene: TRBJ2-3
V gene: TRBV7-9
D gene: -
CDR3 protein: CASSLDTRVSSTDTQYF
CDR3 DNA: TGTGCCAGCAGCTTAGATACCCGTGTTTCTAGCACAGATACGCAGTATTTT

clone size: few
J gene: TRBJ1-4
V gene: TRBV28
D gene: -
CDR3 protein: CASSPSSNEKLFF
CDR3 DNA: TGTGCCAGCAGTCCATCCTCTAATGAAAAACTGTTTTTT

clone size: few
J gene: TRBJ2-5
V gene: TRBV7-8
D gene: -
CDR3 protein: CASSLGPRETQYF
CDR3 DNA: TGTGCCAGCAGCTTGGGGCCGAGAGAGACCCAGTACTTC

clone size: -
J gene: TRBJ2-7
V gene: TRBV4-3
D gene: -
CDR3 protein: CASSQELGDHYEQYF
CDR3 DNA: TGCGCCAGCAGCCAAGAACTAGGGGACCACTACGAGCAGTACTTC

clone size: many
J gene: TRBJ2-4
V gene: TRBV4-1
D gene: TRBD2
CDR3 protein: CASSQGLADTKNIQYF
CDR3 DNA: TGCGCCAGCAGCCAGGGACTAGCGGATACCAAAAACATTCAGTACTTC

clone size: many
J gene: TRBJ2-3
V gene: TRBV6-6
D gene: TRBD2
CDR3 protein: CASRAGAGTQYF
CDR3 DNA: TGTGCCAGCAGGGCGGGAGCGGGTACGCAGTATTTT

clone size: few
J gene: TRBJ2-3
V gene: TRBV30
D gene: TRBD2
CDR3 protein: CAWSRASGSDTQYF
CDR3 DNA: TGTGCCTGGAGCCGTGCTAGCGGGAGCGATACGCAGTATTTT